This TCR beta chain was sequenced in a study of T cell responses to AZD1222 COVID-19 vaccine. A remark on this clone: Its antigen is as yet unknown.

Profiling relied on immunoSEQ multiplex PCR, and the TCRdb table lists in-frame clones only, not all of them. The data hold 200,000 or so clones, with around 90% observed a single time. Regarding the study as a whole: With two AZD1222 doses given, Spike-specific TCR breadth and depth both rose. Mostly white British, mostly female donors; authors suggested clonal diversity may be underestimated.

Sequenced here: peripheral blood, sampled on day 0 of AZD1222 vaccination. The receptor was isolated from an adult in good health.

Here the CDR3 reads CASSSSTGTGELFF. The CDR3 nucleotides are TGTGCCAGCAGCTCTTCGACGGGAACCGGGGAGCTGTTTTTT. The rearrangement uses TRBV7-3 and TRBJ2-2, with TRBD2 as a possible D gene (5 bases). V gave up 4 bases and J gave up 5 bases, with 11 bases separating them. This CDR3 comprises 14 residues. Germline assignment: CDR1 SGHTA and CDR2 FQGTGA.